The subject of this entry is one T cell receptor (beta chain). Original handling: Nucleated cell number was recorded as an estimate derived from reference gene primer amplification. Using immunoSEQ multiplex PCR, the repertoire was profiled, and TCRdb retains in-frame clones only, with some absent. The V and J calls and clone size were taken over from that table, and D and trimming were inferred from the DNA. The table lists 140,000 to 150,000 clones, more than 75% of them singletons, with roughly 4.8% in the top ten. The CDR3 covers 12 residues. Per germline, CDR1 GTSNPN and CDR2 SVGIG (reference sequence). The V and J ends lost 0 bases and 4 bases respectively, with 6 bases between them. The sample is drawn from a study of blood T cell repertoires in COVID-19.

The sequence was obtained from a human donor in a cohort sampled during active COVID-19. Sequencing input: peripheral blood. The V and J genes are TRBV30 and TRBJ1-1; D gene uncertain. CDR3 sequence: CAWSVGGTEAFF. The CDR3 DNA sequence: TGTGCCTGGAGTGTCGGTGGCACTGAAGCTTTCTTT.